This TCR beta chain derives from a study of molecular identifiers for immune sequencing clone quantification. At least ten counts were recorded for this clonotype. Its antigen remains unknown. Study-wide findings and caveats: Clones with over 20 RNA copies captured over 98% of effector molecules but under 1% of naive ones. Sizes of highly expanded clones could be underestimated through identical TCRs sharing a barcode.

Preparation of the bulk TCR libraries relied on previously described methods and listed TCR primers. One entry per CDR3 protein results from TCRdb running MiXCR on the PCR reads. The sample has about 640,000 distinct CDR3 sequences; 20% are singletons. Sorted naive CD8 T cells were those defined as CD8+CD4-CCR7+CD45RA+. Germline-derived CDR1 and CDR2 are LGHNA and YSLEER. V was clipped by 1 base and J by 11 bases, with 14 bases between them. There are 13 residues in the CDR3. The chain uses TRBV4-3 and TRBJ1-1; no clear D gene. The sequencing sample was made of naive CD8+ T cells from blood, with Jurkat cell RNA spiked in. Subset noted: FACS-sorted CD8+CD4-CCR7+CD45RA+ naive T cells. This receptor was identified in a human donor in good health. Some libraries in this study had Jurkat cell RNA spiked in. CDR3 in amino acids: CASSQGHEVPAFF. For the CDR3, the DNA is TGCGCCAGCAGCCAAGGTCATGAAGTGCCCGCTTTCTTT.